Sequencing of this T cell receptor beta chain was carried out in a study of blood T cell repertoires in COVID-19 (dated by TCRdb to between 2020 and 2021). Looking at the study overall: Collaborator samples came from the United States, Italy and Spain and covered acute and convalescent phases of COVID-19. The prospective study material was composed of cDNA or gDNA derived from T cells, B-cell-depleted T cells, or PBMCs. The repertoires were made available in a free public database intended to serve as a resource for research on the immune response to SARS-CoV-2. Deeply sampled blood TCRbeta repertoires from subjects exposed to, actively infected with, or recovered from COVID-19 were included in the dataset. The samples were drawn from the first 160 participants of the ongoing ImmuneRACE study and from 950 to 1,500 subjects provided by 6 global collaborators. Sample metadata almost always included a de-identified subject ID, COVID-19 status, age in years and sex. Where HLA class I and class II types were available, the types were taken from metadata supplied by the sample provider, not from assay-based typing.

The immunoSEQ Assay, a bias-controlled multiplex PCR, was used to amplify TCRbeta CDR3 regions from genomic DNA. The published analysis was carried out like this. The number of nucleated cells in each sample was estimated by amplification of reference gene primers within the assay. To quantify the absolute abundance of each unique TCRbeta CDR3 rearrangement, sequence reads were collapsed and filtered. For each sample, productive Simpson clonality was calculated as the square root of Simpson's diversity index over productive rearrangements. What TCRdb holds here is the immuneACCESS table cut down to in-frame rearrangements. Part of the clones is not present; checked against another copy, under half of the missing clones reflect an unresolved V gene, and the others are unexplained. The DNA was the basis for D and trimming; V, J and clone size are from that table. The sample profile shows some 150,000 clones; over 80% of them were found once. Clones ranked in the top ten supply roughly 3.9% of the sample.

Turning to this clone: Its antigen target is currently unknown. Base qualities are not at hand, and no much larger clone is one base apart.

Spanning cysteine to phenylalanine, the CDR3 consists of 13 amino acids. CDR3 DNA is the only sequence kept; it has 39 bases, read in frame from the first base. The V end gives up 6 bases and the J end 5 bases, leaving 4 bases in the junction not matched to a gene. CDR1 is given as ENHRY and CDR2 as SYGVKD, both from the germline V gene. Another Seattle source contributed samples from volunteer blood donors who had recovered from COVID-19. The collaborating institutions used their own protocols to collect whole blood in K2EDTA tubes. For TCRbeta analysis, collaborator samples were shipped as frozen whole blood, as isolated PBMCs, or as DNA extracted from either sample type. Results the study describes overall, beyond this receptor: The amount of clinical and demographic metadata varied by source and participant and was provided uncurated.

The sample taken for sequencing was peripheral blood. The TCR sequence derives from a woman aged 60-75 years who had recovered from COVID-19. The rearrangement combines TRBV10-3 with TRBJ2-1; TRBD1 aligns with 7 central bases. Here is the DNA: TGTGCCATCAGACAGGGGCAGGACAATGAGCAGTTCTTC. The translation is CAIRQGQDNEQFF.